The 26 T cell receptor beta chains presented below share a single source sample, sequenced in a study of shared clonotypes between healthy human individuals. Naive-designated CD8 cells lacked CD45RO, were positively enriched for CCR7, and omitted terminally differentiated effector memory CD45RA+ cells. Data came from immunoSEQ multiplex PCR; TCRdb stores just in-frame clones and leaves some out. Here the sample spans about 750,000 clones, roughly 92% being singletons. Material: naive CD8+ T cells sorted from blood. These receptors were taken from a young man in good health.

With regard to this clone: The same CDR3 also results from other DNA sequences found in this sample. V usage is TRBV4-1 and J usage is TRBJ2-7; 10 nucleotides align to TRBD1. V dropped 1 base and J dropped 4; count of bases not matched to a gene: 4. Germline loops: CDR1 MGHRA, CDR2 YSYEKL. This CDR3 has 15 residues. The CDR3 bases are TGCGCCAGCAGCCAAGGGACAGGGGGTTCGTACGAGCAGTACTTC. Amino acid sequence: CASSQGTGGSYEQYF.

This chain uses TRBV5-6 with TRBJ2-5, with D perhaps TRBD2 (6 bases). The CDR3 spans 16 residues. Germline CDR1 reads SGHDT; CDR2 reads YYEEEE. V dropped 1 base and J dropped 2 bases, with 15 bases sitting between them. The CDR3 here is CASSLSWTIEQETQYF. The CDR3 DNA sequence: TGTGCCAGCAGCTTGAGTTGGACTATCGAGCAAGAGACCCAGTACTTC.

The chain recombines TRBV6-1 with TRBJ2-7; D is ambiguous. This CDR3 comprises 16 residues. The V and J ends lost 0 bases and 0 bases respectively, with 12 bases between them. Germline V CDR1 and CDR2: MNHNS, SASEGT. The CDR3 sequence is CASSEARLVSSYEQYF. Here the CDR3 DNA reads TGTGCCAGCAGTGAAGCGAGGTTAGTATCCTCCTACGAGCAGTACTTC.

The rearrangement joins TRBV7-6 to TRBJ2-3; TRBD2 is a possible D gene (5 bases). From germline, CDR1 is SGHVS and CDR2 FNYEAQ. V gave up 4 bases and J gave up 1 base, with 12 bases separating them. The CDR3 length is 15 residues. The CDR3 region is CASSSPGTRTDTQYF. The CDR3 nucleotides read TGTGCCAGCAGCTCCCCGGGAACCCGCACAGATACGCAGTATTTT.

This clone has just one count. J is TRBJ2-1 and V is TRBV7-7; no clear D gene. V gave up 3 bases and J gave up 9 bases, with 12 bases separating them. The CDR3 has 13 residues. CDR1 is SSHAT and CDR2 is FNYEAQ in the germline V gene (reference sequence). The CDR3 coding sequence is TGTGCCAGCAGCTTTCATAGTGTGAGTGAGCAGTTCTTC. This sequence encodes CASSFHSVSEQFF.

V usage is TRBV27 and J usage is TRBJ2-1; 9 bases are a match to TRBD2. Germline loops: CDR1 MNHEY, CDR2 SMNVEV (reference sequence). Germline trimming cut 3 bases from V and 10 bases from J; bases unmatched to any gene: 7. The CDR3 runs 14 residues. The CDR3 DNA reads as TGTGCCAGCAGTTTTAGGCGGGAGGGGCAGGAGCAGTTCTTC. This gives the protein CASSFRREGQEQFF.

The chain recombines TRBV28 with TRBJ2-7; 10 bases agree with TRBD1. Looked up from germline, CDR1 is MDHEN and CDR2 is SYDVKM. J was trimmed by 3 bases and V by 5 bases; bases with no gene match: 13. The CDR3 totals 17 residues. The CDR3 bases are TGTGCCAGCAGTCCCTCGGTCGGGACAGGGGTCCTCTACGAGCAGTACTTC. Translating gives CASSPSVGTGVLYEQYF. Filled out from reference TRBV28 and TRBJ2-7, the complete variable domain reads DVKVTQSSRYLVKRTGEKVFLECVQDMDHENMFWYRQDPGLGLRLIYFSYDVKMKEKGDIPEGYSVSREKKERFSLILESASTNQTSMYLCASSPSVGTGVLYEQYFGPGTRLTVT.

The V call is TRBV5-5, the J call TRBJ2-7; no firm D call. Germline V lookup: CDR1 SGHKS, CDR2 YYEKEE (reference sequence). V lost 0 bases and J lost 0, with 7 bases in between. CDR3 length equals 14 residues. This CDR3 reads CASSLGVNSYEQYF. CDR3 nucleotides: TGTGCCAGCAGCTTGGGGGTAAACTCCTACGAGCAGTACTTC.

The chain carries TRBV29-1 and TRBJ2-1; perhaps TRBD2 as D (5 bases). The CDR3 runs to 12 residues. CDR1 SQVTM and CDR2 ANQGSEA come from the germline V gene. Trimming stripped 8 bases from V and 7 bases from J, with 15 bases between. CDR3 DNA: TGCAGCCTAGAACTAGGTCGGAATGAGCAGTTCTTC. Translating gives CSLELGRNEQFF.

This clone was picked up one time. The chain is built from TRBV7-9 and TRBJ2-2, with D unclear. Germline-derived CDR1 and CDR2 are SEHNR and FQNEAQ (reference sequence). The CDR3 has 15 residues. Trimming removed 5 bases at V and 6 bases at J, with 16 bases between. The CDR3 protein is CASSNKGFQSGELFF. The CDR3 region has the DNA TGTGCCAGCAGCAATAAAGGGTTCCAGTCCGGGGAGCTGTTTTTT.

This clone was seen once. This chain joins TRBV29-1 and TRBJ1-1; tentatively, D is TRBD1 (5 bases). There are 13 residues in the CDR3. Trimming took 7 bases from V and 3 from J, leaving 15 bases between them. The germline CDR1 and CDR2 sequences are SQVTM and ANQGSEA. The CDR3 DNA is TGCAGCGCCCACCCAACGGGACACACTGAAGCTTTCTTT. Protein: CSAHPTGHTEAFF.

The chain combines TRBV10-3 with TRBJ2-7, with TRBD1 identical over 8 bases. Germline V gene data show CDR1 as ENHRY and CDR2 as SYGVKD. J gave up 5 bases and V 7 bases, and 7 bases lay outside the gene matches. This CDR3 is built from 13 residues. CDR3 in DNA: TGTGCCATCAATGGGGGACAGGTCAACGAGCAGTACTTC. It is translated as CAINGGQVNEQYF.

The chain joins TRBV19 to TRBJ1-5; D uncertain. CDR1 and CDR2 (germline): LNHDA, SQIVND (reference sequence). The CDR3 consists of 15 residues. V lost 3 bases and J lost 7, with 16 bases in between. CDR3 sequence (DNA): TGTGCCAGTAGTATGAGGATCGGCTACGGACAGCCCCAGCATTTT. Residues: CASSMRIGYGQPQHF.

This clone has at least ten counts. The V gene is TRBV6-4, the J gene TRBJ2-3; D might be TRBD2 (5 bases). Germline lookup yields CDR1 MRHNA and CDR2 SNTAGT. V shed 3 bases and J shed 2 bases, with 6 bases lying between them. This CDR3 spans 13 amino acids. This chain's CDR3 is CASSDSDTDTQYF. DNA of the CDR3: TGTGCCAGCAGTGATAGCGACACAGATACGCAGTATTTT.

J is TRBJ2-7 and V is TRBV27, with a tentative D call TRBD1 (5 bases). Trimming shortened V by 2 bases and J by 2 bases, and 10 bases separated the two germline ends. The CDR3 sequence is 14 residues long. The germline V gene encodes CDR1 MNHEY and CDR2 SMNVEV (reference sequence). CDR3 coding DNA: TGTGCCAGCAGTTTAGGGGCGACGACCTACGAGCAGTACTTC. Translating gives CASSLGATTYEQYF.

V and J are TRBV5-6 and TRBJ2-7, with 8 bases lining up with TRBD1. Trimming removed 1 base from V and 2 bases from J; junction bases left unmatched: 2. Germline assignment: CDR1 SGHDT and CDR2 YYEEEE. The CDR3 is 14 amino acids. The CDR3 here is CASSLIQGAYEQYF. CDR3 DNA: TGTGCCAGCAGCTTGATACAGGGGGCCTACGAGCAGTACTTC.

J is TRBJ2-7 and V is TRBV6-1, with 9 positions matching TRBD2. CDR1 is MNHNS and CDR2 is SASEGT in the germline V gene. Trimming took 6 bases from V and 3 from J; bases not matched to a gene: 3. This CDR3 spans 13 amino acids. Here the CDR3 reads CASRYSGSYEQYF. CDR3 nucleotides: TGTGCCAGCAGATATAGCGGGAGCTACGAGCAGTACTTC.

This rearrangement joins TRBV9 to TRBJ2-1, with 7 bases fitting TRBD1. The germline V gene has CDR1 SGDLS and CDR2 YYNGEE. Losses at the gene ends were 0 bases for V and 6 bases for J; bases not matched to a gene: 9. The CDR3 covers 16 residues. The DNA for the CDR3 is TGTGCCAGCAGCGTAGGGGCGGAGCAGGGGGTCAATGAGCAGTTCTTC. It encodes CASSVGAEQGVNEQFF. The variable domain in full, with the rest retrieved from reference TRBV9 and TRBJ2-1, is DSGVTQTPKHLITATGQRVTLRCSPRSGDLSVYWYQQSLDQGLQFLIQYYNGEERAKGNILERFSAQQFPDLHSELNLSSLELGDSALYFCASSVGAEQGVNEQFFGPGTRLTVL.

The CDR3 reads CASRIGQLSGNTIYF. In DNA form, the CDR3 reads TGTGCCAGTAGGATTGGACAGCTCTCTGGAAACACCATATATTTT. This rearrangement joins TRBV19 to TRBJ1-3; TRBD1 is a possible D gene (6 bases). The germline V gene has CDR1 LNHDA and CDR2 SQIVND (reference sequence). V was shortened by 6 bases and J by 0 bases, with 12 bases between the two germline ends. The CDR3 covers 15 residues.

J is TRBJ1-1 and V is TRBV2; tentative D call: TRBD1 (5 bases). V shed 6 bases and J shed 7 bases, with 15 bases lying between them. The length of the CDR3 is 13 residues. The germline gives CDR1 SNHLY, CDR2 FYNNEI. CDR3 residues: CASRSGTEGEAFF. The CDR3 DNA is TGTGCCAGCAGATCAGGGACCGAGGGTGAAGCTTTCTTT.

The chain couples TRBV30 to TRBJ2-1; 12 bases map to TRBD2. Germline CDR1 GTSNPN, CDR2 SVGIG (reference sequence). The CDR3 runs 21 residues. The ends lost 0 bases at V and 2 bases at J; junction bases unmatched: 17. In DNA form, the CDR3 reads TGTGCCTGGAGTGTAGAGTTCAAGGGTAGACTAGCGGGAGTCCCCTACAATGAGCAGTTCTTC. This sequence encodes CAWSVEFKGRLAGVPYNEQFF.

V is TRBV18 and J is TRBJ2-3; 8 bases agree with TRBD1. There are 18 residues in the CDR3. Looked up from germline, CDR1 is KGHSH and CDR2 is LQKENI. Trimming cost V 3 bases and J 2 bases; bases outside gene matches: 13. CDR3 region: CASSPKRTGSTYTDTQYF. CDR3 coding DNA: TGTGCCAGCTCACCGAAGAGGACAGGGAGCACGTACACAGATACGCAGTATTTT.

The CDR3 bases are TGTGCCAGCGGGGCCGGTTACGAGCAGTACTTC. Protein sequence: CASGAGYEQYF. The chain uses TRBV19 and TRBJ2-7; D possibly matches TRBD1 or TRBD2 (5 bases each). The V end lost 9 bases, the J end lost 4 bases, and 10 bases lay between the germline ends. Germline V gene lookup returns CDR1 LNHDA and CDR2 SQIVND (reference sequence). The CDR3 extends over 11 amino acids. The full variable domain, rest sourced from reference TRBV19 and TRBJ2-7, is DGGITQSPKYLFRKEGQNVTLSCEQNLNHDAMYWYRQDPGQGLRLIYYSQIVNDFQKGDIAEGYSVSREKKESFPLTVTSAQKNPTAFYLCASGAGYEQYFGPGTRLTVT.

The chain joins TRBV7-9 to TRBJ2-7, with TRBD1 as a possible D gene (5 bases). Germline V gene lookup returns CDR1 SEHNR and CDR2 FQNEAQ (reference sequence). The CDR3 runs to 12 residues. V gave up 5 bases and J gave up 3 bases, with 8 bases separating them. CDR3 sequence reads: CASSPGYYEQYF. CDR3 in DNA: TGTGCCAGCAGCCCAGGGTACTACGAGCAGTACTTC.

This rearrangement joins TRBV27 to TRBJ2-7; no clear D. Germline lookup yields CDR1 MNHEY and CDR2 SMNVEV (reference sequence). V was shortened by 6 bases and J by 0 bases, with 12 bases between the two germline ends. This CDR3 region has 14 residues. CDR3 coding DNA: TGTGCCAGCAGACAGTTTAAGCACTCCTACGAGCAGTACTTC. The encoded protein is CASRQFKHSYEQYF.

This chain links TRBV15 with TRBJ2-1; no reliable D call. The V end lost 4 bases, the J end lost 0 bases, and 13 bases lay between the germline ends. CDR3 size: 16 residues. The germline V gene has CDR1 LNHNV and CDR2 YYDKDF (reference sequence). This chain's CDR3 is CATSTTGVSSYNEQFF. The CDR3, as DNA: TGTGCCACCAGCACCACGGGCGTGAGCTCCTACAATGAGCAGTTCTTC. The entire variable domain, with the rest obtained from reference TRBV15 and TRBJ2-1, is as follows: DAMVIQNPRYQVTQFGKPVTLSCSQTLNHNVMYWYQQKSSQAPKLLFHYYDKDFNNEADTPDNFQSRRPNTSFCFLDIRSPGLGDTAMYLCATSTTGVSSYNEQFFGPGTRLTVL.